Described below is a single T cell receptor beta chain sequence and its context. The antigen is unknown. Germline V gives CDR1 SGHRS, CDR2 YFSETQ. Germline trimming cut 4 bases from V and 5 bases from J; bases unmatched to any gene: 19. This CDR3 comprises 20 residues. This sample is drawn from a study of blood T cells in healthy people across ages. About the research overall: Using template switching, researchers captured about one barcoded beta molecule for each two T cells. Study findings and constraints: Naive CD4+ cells and diversity were both higher in long-lived donors than in aged donors. No conclusive comparison of naive versus antigen-experienced cells was possible with unsorted PBMCs.

With a J-beta primer mix and a sample-barcoded 5' primer, a second PCR ran about 6 to 11 cycles. TCRdb reanalysed the 5' RACE reads using MiXCR and keeps one entry per CDR3 protein. The table shows under 2 million distinct CDR3 sequences, with about 31% occurring only once. Sequences were obtained from blood. The clonotype originates from a woman in her 30s in good health. The chain has TRBV5-1 and TRBJ1-5; the match to TRBD1 covers 12 bases. The CDR3 here is CASSRSPPGTGGAGYQPQHF. The CDR3 DNA reads TGCGCCAGCAGCCGAAGCCCCCCCGGGACAGGGGGCGCCGGGTATCAGCCCCAGCATTTT.